These 31 T cell receptor beta chains came from one sample sequenced in a study of blood T cell repertoires in COVID-19. Method: immunoSEQ multiplex PCR; TCRdb's copy keeps in-frame clones and lacks some. The table has around 190,000 clones, around 79% seen once. The sequenced material came from peripheral blood. Receptors originate from a woman aged 40 to 50 with COVID-19, enrolled during active disease.

The V gene is TRBV21-1, the J gene TRBJ1-1; the DNA was not used to check the table's D call, TRBD1. TRBV21-1 is a pseudogene. The CDR3 length is 14 residues. The chain's CDR3 is CASSRRTANTEAFF. The DNA for the CDR3 is TGTGCCAGCAGCCGCCGGACAGCGAACACTGAAGCTTTCTTT.

This chain links TRBV9 with TRBJ1-4; D unresolved. From germline, CDR1 is SGDLS and CDR2 YYNGEE. The CDR3 has 13 amino acids. The V gene lost 2 bases and the J gene lost 2 bases, with 4 bases spanning the gap. The CDR3 loop is CASSVGTNEKLFF. The CDR3 nucleotides are TGTGCCAGCAGCGTCGGGACTAATGAAAAACTGTTTTTT.

This clone was counted only a few times. This chain uses TRBV5-4 with TRBJ1-2; D is possibly TRBD1 (6 bases). The germline V and J ends were trimmed by 5 bases and 1 base, with 9 bases remaining between them. Germline CDR1 SGHNT, CDR2 YYREEE (reference sequence). The CDR3 length is 13 residues. CDR3 DNA: TGTGCCAGCAGTCAACAGGGTAACTATGGCTACACCTTC. This sequence encodes CASSQQGNYGYTF.

This chain joins TRBV6-5 and TRBJ2-1, with 10 bases matching TRBD1. The germline gives CDR1 MNHEY, CDR2 SVGAGI. The CDR3 contains 13 residues. With V trimmed by 8 bases and J by 8 bases, 6 bases remained unmatched. Here the CDR3 reads CASGRTGGYEQFF. The CDR3 region has the DNA TGTGCCAGCGGAAGGACAGGGGGGTATGAGCAGTTCTTC.

J is TRBJ2-7 and V is TRBV19, with TRBD2 identical over 10 bases. This CDR3 is built from 15 residues. The V and J ends lost 6 bases and 3 bases, in that order; junction bases with no gene match: 8. The V gene's germline CDR1 is LNHDA and CDR2 SQIVND (reference sequence). DNA of the CDR3: TGTGCCAGTAGCTCCGGGACTAGCGCTGACTACGAGCAGTACTTC. It codes for CASSSGTSADYEQYF.

J is TRBJ1-2 and V is TRBV6-6, with 7 bases fitting TRBD1. V trimming: 2 bases; J trimming: 5 bases; junction bases outside the gene matches: 8. This CDR3 contains 15 residues. Germline assignment: CDR1 MNHNY and CDR2 SVGAGI (reference sequence). CDR3 loop: CASSYGTDKKYGYTF. The CDR3 DNA follows: TGTGCCAGCAGTTACGGGACAGATAAGAAATATGGCTACACCTTC.

The chain joins TRBV30 to TRBJ2-7, with 7 positions matching TRBD2. With V trimmed by 5 bases and J by 2 bases, 9 bases remained unmatched. This CDR3 is built from 14 residues. Germline CDR1 and CDR2: GTSNPN and SVGIG (reference sequence). The CDR3 sequence is CAWGKREATYEQYF. The DNA of the CDR3 is TGTGCCTGGGGGAAACGGGAGGCCACCTACGAGCAGTACTTC.

J is TRBJ1-2 and V is TRBV19; the D gene is possibly TRBD1 (5 bases). The CDR3 covers 13 residues. V was shortened by 7 bases and J by 3 bases, with 12 bases between the two germline ends. Germline V gene data show CDR1 as LNHDA and CDR2 as SQIVND (reference sequence). Here the CDR3 reads CASNSGGDYGYTF. In DNA form, the CDR3 reads TGTGCCAGTAATTCCGGGGGTGACTATGGCTACACCTTC.

V and J are TRBV2 and TRBJ1-3, with a weak D call TRBD1 (5 bases). With 6 bases removed from V and 3 bases from J, the gap between germline ends came to 12 bases. The CDR3 runs to 14 residues. The V gene's germline CDR1 is SNHLY and CDR2 FYNNEI. The CDR3 is CASRPTELGNTIYF. The DNA of the CDR3 is TGTGCCAGCAGACCGACAGAACTTGGAAACACCATATATTTT.

The CDR3 DNA reads TGCGCCAGCAGCCAAGATCCGCACGGAGACAGGCTGAGCACTGAAGCTTTCTTT. It translates to CASSQDPHGDRLSTEAFF. This chain connects TRBV4-3 to TRBJ1-1; D might be TRBD1 (6 bases). V shed 0 bases and J shed 4 bases, with 21 bases lying between them. This CDR3 has 18 amino acids. Germline values: CDR1 LGHNA, CDR2 YSLEER.

The chain recombines TRBV30 with TRBJ1-1; D gene unclear. CDR3 length equals 13 residues. Germline V gene sequence: CDR1 GTSNPN, CDR2 SVGIG (reference sequence). The ends were cut back, 0 bases at V and 3 bases at J, with 8 bases in the middle. The CDR3 loop reads CAWSVVQDTEAFF. The CDR3 region has the DNA TGTGCCTGGAGTGTAGTGCAGGACACTGAAGCTTTCTTT.

This chain uses TRBV3-1 (or the pseudogene TRBV3-2) with TRBJ1-2; 7 bases line up with TRBD1. J was trimmed by 3 bases and V by 5 bases; bases with no gene match: 9. Germline lookup yields CDR1 LGHDT and CDR2 YNNKEL (reference sequence). The CDR3 is made up of 15 amino acids. CDR3: CASSERPGTDYGYTF. CDR3 in DNA: TGTGCCAGCAGCGAGAGACCCGGGACAGACTATGGCTACACCTTC.

The chain uses TRBV9 and TRBJ2-5; 8 bases line up with TRBD2. V lost 2 bases to trimming and J lost 5 bases; unmatched junction nucleotides: 11. Germline V lookup: CDR1 SGDLS, CDR2 YYNGEE. The CDR3 is 16 residues long. The CDR3: CASSVMGTSGGETQYF. The CDR3 DNA sequence: TGTGCCAGCAGCGTTATGGGGACTAGTGGAGGGGAGACCCAGTACTTC. Full variable domain (missing parts from reference TRBV9 and TRBJ2-5): DSGVTQTPKHLITATGQRVTLRCSPRSGDLSVYWYQQSLDQGLQFLIQYYNGEERAKGNILERFSAQQFPDLHSELNLSSLELGDSALYFCASSVMGTSGGETQYFGPGTRLLVL.

The genes are TRBV3-1 (or the pseudogene TRBV3-2) and TRBJ1-2; TRBD1 is a possible D gene (6 bases). The V and J ends lost 4 bases and 8 bases respectively, with 14 bases between them. The CDR3 covers 13 residues. Germline CDR1 and CDR2: LGHDT and YNNKEL (reference sequence). CDR3 in amino acids: CASSPPGQRGYTF. The CDR3 nucleotides are TGTGCCAGCAGCCCTCCCGGACAGAGGGGCTACACCTTC.

The chain employs TRBV6-2 or TRBV6-3 and TRBJ1-5; 10 nucleotides align to TRBD1. CDR3 length: 17 residues. V lost 0 bases and J lost 7; bases outside the gene matches: 9. Germline V gene lookup returns CDR1 MNHEY and CDR2 SVGEGT. The CDR3 protein is CASSYSEGTGEIQPQHF. Written as DNA, the CDR3 is TGTGCCAGCAGTTACTCGGAGGGGACAGGGGAGATACAGCCCCAGCATTTT.

The chain links TRBV24-1 to TRBJ2-5; 15 positions match TRBD2. The CDR3 extends over 16 amino acids. Germline values: CDR1 KGHDR, CDR2 SFDVKD. V was pared by 6 bases and J by 4 bases, with 5 bases of the junction left unmatched. The DNA for the CDR3 is TGTGCCACCAGTCGGACTAGCGGGGGGGAAGGAGAGACCCAGTACTTC. Protein: CATSRTSGGEGETQYF.

In regard to this clone: The same CDR3 can be traced to other DNA sequences in this sample. The chain joins TRBV5-1 to TRBJ1-4; D is undetermined. The CDR3 has 13 amino acids. CDR1 and CDR2 from the germline V gene are SGHRS and YFSETQ. Trimming cost V 4 bases and J 8 bases, with 12 bases left between them. The chain's CDR3 is CASSRGGSEKLFF. Written as DNA, the CDR3 is TGCGCCAGCAGCCGGGGAGGGAGCGAAAAACTGTTTTTT.

The chain recombines TRBV27 with TRBJ2-7; D perhaps matches TRBD1 (5 bases). V shed 10 bases and J shed 2 bases, with 12 bases lying between them. The germline CDR1 and CDR2 sequences are MNHEY and SMNVEV (reference sequence). The CDR3 length is 12 residues. The CDR3 DNA reads TGTGCCACCCGGCAGACAGCCTACGAGCAGTACTTC. It codes for CATRQTAYEQYF.

V and J are TRBV6-5 and TRBJ1-4; D remains ambiguous. Germline loops: CDR1 MNHEY, CDR2 SVGAGI. Trimming shortened V by 4 bases and J by 1 base, and 7 bases separated the two germline ends. CDR3 length equals 14 residues. The CDR3 spells CASSFGITNEKLFF. The CDR3 nucleotides read TGTGCCAGCAGTTTCGGGATAACTAATGAAAAACTGTTTTTT.

V and J are TRBV16 and TRBJ2-7, with TRBD2 matching 12 bases. V lost 0 bases to trimming and J lost 5 bases; unmatched junction nucleotides: 5. The CDR3 spans 16 residues. Germline CDR1 and CDR2: KGHSY and FQNENV. The CDR3 region has the DNA TGTGCCAGCAGCCAATCCTCACTAGCGGGAGGACACGAGCAGTACTTC. This sequence encodes CASSQSSLAGGHEQYF.

The V call is TRBV5-4, the J call TRBJ1-4, with D hard to call. Deletions cut 4 bases from V and 0 bases from J, with 7 bases between. The V gene's germline CDR1 is SGHNT and CDR2 YYREEE (reference sequence). The CDR3 extends over 14 amino acids. Written as DNA, the CDR3 is TGTGCCAGCAGCCCGTTTACAACTAATGAAAAACTGTTTTTT. Residues: CASSPFTTNEKLFF.

The genes are TRBV10-3 and TRBJ2-7, with 9 bases lining up with TRBD2. The CDR3 runs 18 residues. Germline V gene lookup returns CDR1 ENHRY and CDR2 SYGVKD. Trimming removed 6 bases from V and 2 bases from J; junction bases left unmatched: 17. The CDR3 DNA reads as TGTGCCATCAGAGCAGACGGGTCCGGCGGGAGGGGACCCTACGAGCAGTACTTC. Translated, it gives CAIRADGSGGRGPYEQYF.

The rearrangement uses TRBV4-2 and TRBJ1-5; the D gene is possibly TRBD1 (6 bases). V dropped 0 bases and J dropped 4 bases, with 13 bases sitting between them. Per the germline V gene, CDR1 is LGHNA and CDR2 is YNFKEQ. This CDR3 comprises 16 residues. The CDR3 DNA follows: TGTGCCAGCAGCCAAGATATACAGGGTGGTAATCAGCCCCAGCATTTT. Residues: CASSQDIQGGNQPQHF.

This chain connects TRBV19 to TRBJ2-6; D gene ambiguous. Trimming took 5 bases from V and 5 from J, leaving 10 bases between them. The CDR3 contains 14 residues. CDR1 and CDR2 (germline): LNHDA, SQIVND (reference sequence). CDR3 sequence: CASSVLIRANVLTF. CDR3 DNA: TGTGCCAGTAGTGTCCTAATAAGGGCCAACGTCCTGACTTTC.

The chain carries TRBV5-6 and TRBJ2-3; 10 bases are a match to TRBD1. With 1 base clipped from V and 2 bases from J, the junction kept 4 bases outside the gene matches. CDR1 is SGHDT, CDR2 YYEEEE, per germline. This CDR3 has 16 amino acids. CDR3 amino acids: CASSLLRQGATDTQYF. DNA of the CDR3: TGTGCCAGCAGCTTGCTGAGACAGGGGGCCACAGATACGCAGTATTTT.

The chain is built from TRBV6-5 and TRBJ2-5, with D possibly matching TRBD2 (6 bases). Per germline, CDR1 MNHEY and CDR2 SVGAGI. CDR3 length equals 13 residues. The ends were cut back, 7 bases at V and 4 bases at J, with 13 bases in the middle. The CDR3 here is CASKGGAGETQYF. For the CDR3, the DNA is TGTGCCAGCAAGGGCGGGGCCGGAGAGACCCAGTACTTC.

The chain couples TRBV19 to TRBJ1-1, with 9 nucleotides matching TRBD1. The CDR3 contains 15 residues. The V gene end was trimmed by 4 bases and the J gene end by 10 bases; junction bases not matched to a gene: 13. Per germline, CDR1 LNHDA and CDR2 SQIVND (reference sequence). CDR3 sequence reads: CASSTPGQGILGAFF. The CDR3 nucleotides are TGTGCCAGTAGTACTCCGGGACAGGGAATACTGGGAGCTTTCTTT.

The rearrangement links TRBV29-1 to TRBJ2-3; weak D call: TRBD2 (5 bases). Germline CDR1 is SQVTM and CDR2 is ANQGSEA. The CDR3 spans 17 residues. Trimming took off 5 bases at V and 2 bases at J, with 23 bases between the two ends. CDR3 region: CSVWAESRESTTDTQYF. DNA for the CDR3: TGCAGCGTTTGGGCCGAAAGCCGGGAAAGTACCACAGATACGCAGTATTTT.

This chain uses TRBV6-5 with TRBJ2-7; 8 bases fit TRBD2. Germline CDR1 and CDR2: MNHEY and SVGAGI. This CDR3 has 15 amino acids. The V gene end was trimmed by 7 bases and the J gene end by 5 bases; junction bases not matched to a gene: 13. In DNA, the CDR3 is TGTGCCAGCACCTCCTTGAGAGCGGGAGAAGACGAGCAGTACTTC. Amino acid sequence: CASTSLRAGEDEQYF.

V and J are TRBV3-1 (or the pseudogene TRBV3-2) and TRBJ2-5; 8 positions match TRBD2. The CDR3 has 18 amino acids. Losses at the gene ends were 1 base for V and 5 bases for J; bases not matched to a gene: 15. The germline V gene encodes CDR1 LGHDT and CDR2 YNNKEL (reference sequence). CDR3 sequence reads: CASSQVLAGAGGGETQYF. The CDR3 DNA is TGTGCCAGCAGCCAAGTCTTGGCGGGTGCGGGGGGAGGGGAGACCCAGTACTTC.

The V and J genes are TRBV6-2 or TRBV6-3 and TRBJ2-1; 10 bases are a match to TRBD2. This CDR3 has 15 residues. Trimming at V came to 5 bases and at J to 8 bases, leaving 9 bases not matched to a gene. Germline V gene sequence: CDR1 MNHEY, CDR2 SVGEGT. This chain's CDR3 is CASSTLLAGVDEQFF. The CDR3 bases are TGTGCCAGCAGTACACTCCTAGCGGGAGTAGATGAGCAGTTCTTC.